A selection of T cell receptor beta chains follows, all from one sample in a study of blood T cell repertoires in COVID-19. This table comes from immunoSEQ multiplex PCR, and its TCRdb copy is limited to in-frame clones, with some not included. The sample has about 14,000 clones, around 90% seen once. Material for sequencing was peripheral blood. The receptors here all came from a human donor in a cohort sampled during active COVID-19. Each CDR3 is given with its conserved first and last residue. The D gene is left open where the match is weak. A clone size is listed for some rows: how often the clone was seen (once, few, many), or a class if it is expanded.

CDR3 DNA: TGTGCCAGCAGCTTATCTGATGGGGCCTCCGGGGAGCTGTTTTTT
CDR3 protein: CASSLSDGASGELFF
CDR3 length: 15
D gene: NA
J gene: TRBJ2-2
clone size: NA
V gene: TRBV11-2

CDR3 DNA: TGTGCCTGGAGACGACAGGGTGCCTATGGCTACACCTTC
CDR3 protein: CAWRRQGAYGYTF
CDR3 length: 13
D gene: TRBD1
J gene: TRBJ1-2
clone size: NA
V gene: TRBV30

CDR3 DNA: TGTGCCAGTAAAGTCGGGGGTCCGAACACCGGGGAGCTGTTTTTT
CDR3 protein: CASKVGGPNTGELFF
CDR3 length: 15
D gene: NA
J gene: TRBJ2-2
clone size: NA
V gene: TRBV19

CDR3 DNA: TGTGCCAGCAGCTTTCAGGGAAATAATTCACCCCTCCACTTT
CDR3 protein: CASSFQGNNSPLHF
CDR3 length: 14
D gene: NA
J gene: TRBJ1-6
clone size: NA
V gene: TRBV7-2

CDR3 DNA: TGTGCCAGCAGTTCGGGGGGGGCCCTGGGTCAGTACTTC
CDR3 protein: CASSSGGALGQYF
CDR3 length: 13
D gene: TRBD2
J gene: TRBJ2-7
clone size: NA
V gene: TRBV6-6

CDR3 DNA: TGCGCCAGCAGCCAAGAGCCAGTCCGTGCATACGAGCAGTACTTC
CDR3 protein: CASSQEPVRAYEQYF
CDR3 length: 15
D gene: NA
J gene: TRBJ2-7
clone size: NA
V gene: TRBV4-1

CDR3 DNA: TGTGCCATCAGTGATGGGACAGGGGTGGAGAGATACGAGCAGTACTTC
CDR3 protein: CAISDGTGVERYEQYF
CDR3 length: 16
D gene: TRBD1
J gene: TRBJ2-7
clone size: once
V gene: TRBV10-3

CDR3 DNA: TGTGCCAGCGGGGAACGGGGGACTGGAAACACCATATATTTT
CDR3 protein: CASGERGTGNTIYF
CDR3 length: 14
D gene: NA
J gene: TRBJ1-3
clone size: NA
V gene: TRBV11-2

CDR3 DNA: TGTGCCAGCAGTTACACCTCCGGACAGGGAGGCGAGCAGTACTTC
CDR3 protein: CASSYTSGQGGEQYF
CDR3 length: 15
D gene: TRBD1
J gene: TRBJ2-7
clone size: NA
V gene: TRBV6-2/TRBV6-3

CDR3 DNA: TGTGCCAGCAGCCATTTCTGGACTAGCGGAGAGGGTGAGCAGTTCTTC
CDR3 protein: CASSHFWTSGEGEQFF
CDR3 length: 16
D gene: TRBD2
J gene: TRBJ2-1
clone size: few
V gene: TRBV9

CDR3 DNA: TGTGCCAGCAAACAAGACAGGGCCGTCCAAGAGACCCAGTACTTC
CDR3 protein: CASKQDRAVQETQYF
CDR3 length: 15
D gene: TRBD1
J gene: TRBJ2-5
clone size: NA
V gene: TRBV2

CDR3 DNA: TGTGCCACCAGCAGAGACGGAATGACCGGCGGTACGCAGTATTTT
CDR3 protein: CATSRDGMTGGTQYF
CDR3 length: 15
D gene: NA
J gene: TRBJ2-3
clone size: NA
V gene: TRBV15

CDR3 DNA: TGTGCCTGGAGTGAAGGGGGTACTGAAGCTTTCTTT
CDR3 protein: CAWSEGGTEAFF
CDR3 length: 12
D gene: NA
J gene: TRBJ1-1
clone size: few
V gene: TRBV30

CDR3 DNA: TGTGCCAGCAGCCCCGGTAGGGGGATTTCGAACACCGGGGAGCTGTTTTTT
CDR3 protein: CASSPGRGISNTGELFF
CDR3 length: 17
D gene: NA
J gene: TRBJ2-2
clone size: NA
V gene: TRBV28

CDR3 DNA: TGTGCCAGCAGTTCGGTAGCGGAAGAGACCCAGTACTTC
CDR3 protein: CASSSVAEETQYF
CDR3 length: 13
D gene: NA
J gene: TRBJ2-5
clone size: NA
V gene: TRBV6-6

CDR3 DNA: TGTGCCAGTAGTATAGCAGCGGGAGGAAGCCCCGATACGCAGTATTTT
CDR3 protein: CASSIAAGGSPDTQYF
CDR3 length: 16
D gene: TRBD2
J gene: TRBJ2-3
clone size: NA
V gene: TRBV19

CDR3 DNA: TGCGCCAGCAGCTTGGCCGATCGACTAGACGTCAATGAGCAGTTCTTC
CDR3 protein: CASSLADRLDVNEQFF
CDR3 length: 16
D gene: NA
J gene: TRBJ2-1
clone size: few
V gene: TRBV5-1

CDR3 DNA: TGTGCCAGTAGTATGGTAGGGGAAGTCAATCAGCCCCAGCATTTT
CDR3 protein: CASSMVGEVNQPQHF
CDR3 length: 15
D gene: NA
J gene: TRBJ1-5
clone size: NA
V gene: TRBV19

CDR3 DNA: TGTGCCAGCAGCTTCGACGGGACTAGCGATTACAATGAGCAGTTCTTC
CDR3 protein: CASSFDGTSDYNEQFF
CDR3 length: 16
D gene: TRBD2
J gene: TRBJ2-1
clone size: once
V gene: TRBV5-6

CDR3 DNA: TGTGCCAGCAGCCAACCTGGGACTAGCGGGAGGAACGAGCAGTACTTC
CDR3 protein: CASSQPGTSGRNEQYF
CDR3 length: 16
D gene: TRBD2
J gene: TRBJ2-7
clone size: few
V gene: TRBV3-1/TRBV3-2

CDR3 DNA: TGCAGTACGGGTGAAGCTTTCTTT
CDR3 protein: CSTGEAFF
CDR3 length: 8
D gene: NA
J gene: TRBJ1-1
clone size: NA
V gene: TRBV20-1

CDR3 DNA: TGTGCTAGTGCTCCCGGGACTTACAATGAGCAGTTCTTC
CDR3 protein: CASAPGTYNEQFF
CDR3 length: 13
D gene: NA
J gene: TRBJ2-1
clone size: few
V gene: TRBV12-5

CDR3 DNA: TGTGCCAGCAGTCGTACAGGGGGACACGAGCAGTACTTC
CDR3 protein: CASSRTGGHEQYF
CDR3 length: 13
D gene: TRBD1
J gene: TRBJ2-7
clone size: NA
V gene: TRBV2

CDR3 DNA: TGTGCCAGCAGCCCTGGGGGACTAGCGGGGAACAATGAGCAGTTCTTC
CDR3 protein: CASSPGGLAGNNEQFF
CDR3 length: 16
D gene: TRBD2
J gene: TRBJ2-1
clone size: few
V gene: TRBV14

CDR3 DNA: TGTGCCAGCTCACCAGGACAGGGGTCGTGGGAGACCCAGTACTTC
CDR3 protein: CASSPGQGSWETQYF
CDR3 length: 15
D gene: TRBD1
J gene: TRBJ2-5
clone size: NA
V gene: TRBV18

CDR3 DNA: TGTGCCAGCAGCTGGGGACAGGGGGCAAGCACAGATACGCAGTATTTT
CDR3 protein: CASSWGQGASTDTQYF
CDR3 length: 16
D gene: TRBD1
J gene: TRBJ2-3
clone size: NA
V gene: TRBV7-9

CDR3 DNA: TGCGCCAGCAGCTTTACAGGGGAGGAGTGGAACACTGAAGCTTTCTTT
CDR3 protein: CASSFTGEEWNTEAFF
CDR3 length: 16
D gene: TRBD1
J gene: TRBJ1-1
clone size: NA
V gene: TRBV4-1

CDR3 DNA: TGTGCCAGCAGGACTAGGGCCCAAGAGACCCAGTACTTC
CDR3 protein: CASRTRAQETQYF
CDR3 length: 13
D gene: NA
J gene: TRBJ2-5
clone size: NA
V gene: TRBV7-2

CDR3 DNA: TGTGCCAGCAGCTTAGGGACTAGCGGGAGTGCCCTCACCCAGTACTTC
CDR3 protein: CASSLGTSGSALTQYF
CDR3 length: 16
D gene: TRBD2
J gene: TRBJ2-5
clone size: NA
V gene: TRBV7-8

CDR3 DNA: TGTGCCATCAGGTTTGGACAGGGAGCCTACGAGCAGTACTTC
CDR3 protein: CAIRFGQGAYEQYF
CDR3 length: 14
D gene: TRBD1
J gene: TRBJ2-7
clone size: NA
V gene: TRBV10-3

CDR3 DNA: TGTGCCAGCAGCCCAGTCCCCGATACGCAGTATTTT
CDR3 protein: CASSPVPDTQYF
CDR3 length: 12
D gene: NA
J gene: TRBJ2-3
clone size: NA
V gene: TRBV11-2

CDR3 DNA: TGTGCCAGCAGGGGACTCGGGACAGGGGAGGATACGCAGTATTTT
CDR3 protein: CASRGLGTGEDTQYF
CDR3 length: 15
D gene: TRBD1
J gene: TRBJ2-3
clone size: NA
V gene: TRBV27

CDR3 DNA: TGTGCCTGGAGTGTAGTGGCGGGCGGGAACACTGAAGCTTTCTTT
CDR3 protein: CAWSVVAGGNTEAFF
CDR3 length: 15
D gene: NA
J gene: TRBJ1-1
clone size: once
V gene: TRBV30

CDR3 DNA: TGTGCCAGCAGAGAGGGAGGACCCTCCTACGAGCAGTACTTC
CDR3 protein: CASREGGPSYEQYF
CDR3 length: 14
D gene: NA
J gene: TRBJ2-7
clone size: NA
V gene: TRBV28

CDR3 DNA: TGCAGCGTTGAAGAGGAGGCGTCCTTT
CDR3 protein: CSVEEEASF
CDR3 length: 9
D gene: NA
J gene: TRBJ1-1
clone size: NA
V gene: TRBV29-1

CDR3 DNA: TGTGCCAGCAGCCCGAGGGAAGGGCAGCCCCAGCATTTT
CDR3 protein: CASSPREGQPQHF
CDR3 length: 13
D gene: NA
J gene: TRBJ1-5
clone size: NA
V gene: TRBV5-6

CDR3 DNA: TGTGCCAGCAGTTACTCGGGTCTCGGGACTAGCCTGAACGAGCAGTACTTC
CDR3 protein: CASSYSGLGTSLNEQYF
CDR3 length: 17
D gene: TRBD2
J gene: TRBJ2-7
clone size: once
V gene: TRBV6-2/TRBV6-3

CDR3 DNA: TGTGCCAGCAGTTTATCCGGGACCGGGGAGCTGTTTTTT
CDR3 protein: CASSLSGTGELFF
CDR3 length: 13
D gene: NA
J gene: TRBJ2-2
clone size: NA
V gene: TRBV27

CDR3 DNA: TGTGCCAGCAGTTACAGGGCGGACGGCAATCAGCCCCAGCATTTT
CDR3 protein: CASSYRADGNQPQHF
CDR3 length: 15
D gene: NA
J gene: TRBJ1-5
clone size: NA
V gene: TRBV27

CDR3 DNA: TGTGCCAGCAGCTTATGGGGACTAGCGGGTGGTGATACGCAGTATTTT
CDR3 protein: CASSLWGLAGGDTQYF
CDR3 length: 16
D gene: TRBD2
J gene: TRBJ2-3
clone size: NA
V gene: TRBV7-2

CDR3 DNA: TGCGCCAGCTTTCCGGACAGGGAAAGGGATGGCTACACCTTC
CDR3 protein: CASFPDRERDGYTF
CDR3 length: 14
D gene: TRBD1
J gene: TRBJ1-2
clone size: NA
V gene: TRBV5-1

CDR3 DNA: TGTGCCAGCAGAGGGAGGGGGAACAATGAGCAGTTCTTC
CDR3 protein: CASRGRGNNEQFF
CDR3 length: 13
D gene: NA
J gene: TRBJ2-1
clone size: NA
V gene: TRBV5-6

CDR3 DNA: TGTGCCAGCAGCGTAACTGCCGGGACAGATACGCAGTATTTT
CDR3 protein: CASSVTAGTDTQYF
CDR3 length: 14
D gene: NA
J gene: TRBJ2-3
clone size: NA
V gene: TRBV7-2

CDR3 DNA: TGTGCCATCAGCCCCAAGCGGAGGGTAGTCTACGAGCAGTACTTC
CDR3 protein: CAISPKRRVVYEQYF
CDR3 length: 15
D gene: NA
J gene: TRBJ2-7
clone size: NA
V gene: TRBV15